The 22 T cell receptor beta chains listed next were all sequenced from one sample in a study of shared clonotypes between healthy human individuals. Using immunoSEQ multiplex PCR, the repertoire was profiled, and TCRdb retains in-frame clones only, with some absent. This sample yields over a million clones, of which 70% to 80% are seen a single time; more than 0.55% belongs to the top ten. The sequenced material came from memory CD4+ T cells from PBMCs. Subset noted: CD45RA-negative fraction. All receptors derive from a man in his late teens or twenties in good health. Some clones in this sample may be carry-over from other donors' samples.

Turning to this clone: The sample has other DNA sequences that encode this CDR3 too. V usage is TRBV7-2 and J usage is TRBJ2-2; D is undetermined. CDR1 and CDR2 from the germline V gene are SGHTA and FQGNSA. The CDR3 loop spans 12 amino acids. The V end lost 5 bases, the J end lost 2 bases, and 3 bases lay between the germline ends. CDR3 residues: CASSLNTGELFF. The CDR3 DNA reads TGTGCCAGCAGCCTAAACACCGGGGAGCTGTTTTTT.

The CDR3 DNA reads as TGCGCCAGCAGCACCGGACTAGCGAAAGAGACCCAGTACTTC. This gives the protein CASSTGLAKETQYF. The gene calls are TRBV5-1 and TRBJ2-5; 9 bases map to TRBD2. Germline loops: CDR1 SGHRS, CDR2 YFSETQ. The CDR3 covers 14 residues. V shed 4 bases, J shed 3 bases, and the junction held 4 bases outside the gene matches.

The rearrangement uses TRBV19 and TRBJ1-2; 9 nucleotides line up with TRBD1. Germline CDR1 and CDR2: LNHDA and SQIVND (reference sequence). J was trimmed by 3 bases and V by 6 bases; bases with no gene match: 8. This CDR3 comprises 15 residues. The CDR3 loop reads CASSRDRVFDYGYTF. Written as DNA, the CDR3 is TGTGCCAGTAGCCGGGACAGGGTATTTGACTATGGCTACACCTTC.

The rearrangement joins TRBV11-2 to TRBJ2-7, with 15 nucleotides matching TRBD2. The CDR3 has 15 amino acids. Germline V gene lookup returns CDR1 SGHAT and CDR2 FQNNGV. With 4 bases clipped from V and 10 bases from J, the junction kept 8 bases outside the gene matches. CDR3 region: CASSSSGTSGRIQYF. The CDR3 DNA reads as TGTGCCAGCAGCTCTTCCGGGACTAGCGGGAGGATCCAGTACTTC.

The genes are TRBV7-2 and TRBJ1-2; D is unresolved. The CDR3 covers 14 residues. Deletions cut 1 base from V and 2 bases from J, with 8 bases between. Germline-derived CDR1 and CDR2 are SGHTA and FQGNSA. The CDR3 region is CASSLVVGNYGYTF. CDR3 DNA: TGTGCCAGCAGCTTAGTAGTAGGGAACTATGGCTACACCTTC.

This chain connects TRBV9 to TRBJ2-5; 11 bases are shared with TRBD2. The J call may be mistaken, given a closer DNA end match to TRBJ2-7. CDR3 length equals 15 residues. CDR1 SGDLS and CDR2 YYNGEE come from the germline V gene. The CDR3 coding sequence is TGTGCCAGCAGCGCAACTAGCGGGAGTTTCCACGAGCAGTACTTC. This gives the protein CASSATSGSFHEQYF.

This chain links TRBV7-3 with TRBJ1-1; possible D gene TRBD1, 5 bases. The germline V and J ends were trimmed by 5 bases and 1 base, with 8 bases remaining between them. The CDR3 loop spans 13 amino acids. CDR1 SGHTA and CDR2 FQGTGA come from the germline V gene. This chain's CDR3 is CASSIGQNTEAFF. Written as DNA, the CDR3 is TGTGCCAGCAGCATAGGACAGAACACTGAAGCTTTCTTT.

V and J are TRBV29-1 and TRBJ1-2; D unclear. The germline CDR1 and CDR2 sequences are SQVTM and ANQGSEA. The V gene lost 6 bases and the J gene lost 1 base, with 12 bases spanning the gap. The CDR3 is made up of 13 amino acids. The CDR3 DNA reads TGCAGCGTGGGGAACGACGGTAACTATGGCTACACCTTC. This encodes CSVGNDGNYGYTF.

CDR3 protein: CATRPGTANGYTF. The CDR3 DNA follows: TGTGCCACCAGGCCCGGGACAGCAAATGGCTACACCTTC. The rearrangement links TRBV6-4 to TRBJ1-2; 7 bases line up with TRBD1. V lost 10 bases, J lost 6 bases, and 11 bases stayed unmatched. This CDR3 region has 13 residues. Germline CDR1 reads MRHNA; CDR2 reads SNTAGT.

The rearrangement uses TRBV29-1 and TRBJ1-2, with TRBD1 matching 7 bases. V lost 6 bases and J lost 2; bases outside the gene matches: 15. The CDR3 covers 16 residues. Germline CDR1 and CDR2: SQVTM and ANQGSEA. The CDR3 loop is CSVARLLTGPNYGYTF. In DNA, the CDR3 is TGCAGCGTCGCCCGGCTTTTGACAGGGCCGAACTATGGCTACACCTTC.

The sample holds many counts of this clone. The V gene is TRBV11-1, the J gene TRBJ2-4; 7 bases map to TRBD2. The CDR3 is 14 residues long. The V segment lost 4 bases and the J segment 7 bases; nucleotides outside the gene matches: 7. Germline V gene lookup returns CDR1 SGHAT and CDR2 FQDESV (reference sequence). The CDR3 DNA reads TGTGCCAGCAGCTCGTTGGGAGGGAAGAACATTCAGTACTTC. The encoded protein is CASSSLGGKNIQYF.

This clone has a handful of counts. The chain recombines TRBV30 with TRBJ1-5; 7 nucleotides align to TRBD1. The CDR3 is made up of 15 amino acids. Looked up from germline, CDR1 is GTSNPN and CDR2 is SVGIG (reference sequence). The J segment lost 3 bases and the V segment lost 1 base, leaving 6 bases of the junction unmatched. The CDR3 region has the DNA TGTGCCTGGAGTGCTCTCAGGGGGAACAATCAGCCCCAGCATTTT. As protein: CAWSALRGNNQPQHF.

Regarding this clone: A much larger clone lies one base from this, so it may be a read error. This chain uses TRBV13 with TRBJ2-3, with D uncertain. Trimming cost V 5 bases and J 6 bases, with 9 bases left between them. This CDR3 contains 12 residues. CDR1 and CDR2 from the germline V gene are PRHDT and FYEKMQ (reference sequence). Written as DNA, the CDR3 is TGTGCCAGCAGCCCCCGATTGGATACGCAGTATTTT. It specifies CASSPRLDTQYF.

The J gene is TRBJ2-1, the V gene TRBV11-2; 10 bases line up with TRBD2. V was clipped by 5 bases and J by 6 bases; unmatched bases: 13. CDR3 length: 17 residues. CDR1 is SGHAT, CDR2 FQNNGV, per germline. CDR3 nucleotides: TGTGCCAGCAGCCCCCACGGGCTAGCGGGAGTTACCAATGAGCAGTTCTTC. Translating it yields CASSPHGLAGVTNEQFF.

The V gene is TRBV7-9, the J gene TRBJ1-1; D is unclear. Germline V lookup: CDR1 SEHNR, CDR2 FQNEAQ (reference sequence). The V and J ends lost 1 base and 4 bases respectively, with 10 bases between them. CDR3 size: 14 residues. The chain's CDR3 is CASSLGPRATEAFF. The CDR3 nucleotides are TGTGCCAGCAGCTTAGGGCCACGGGCCACTGAAGCTTTCTTT.

The chain carries TRBV5-5 and TRBJ2-5; D is ambiguous. Germline V gene sequence: CDR1 SGHKS, CDR2 YYEKEE (reference sequence). The CDR3 extends over 13 amino acids. V lost 4 bases and J 4 bases, leaving 11 bases between the germline ends. The CDR3, as DNA: TGTGCCAGCAGCATAGGACCGCCAGAGACCCAGTACTTC. Amino acids: CASSIGPPETQYF.

The J gene is TRBJ2-7, the V gene TRBV5-6; D is possibly TRBD2 (5 bases). This CDR3 region has 13 residues. CDR1 SGHDT and CDR2 YYEEEE come from the germline V gene. V was pared by 2 bases and J by 3 bases, with 9 bases between. The DNA of the CDR3 is TGTGCCAGCAGCTTAACTAGTGTCTACGAGCAGTACTTC. Protein product: CASSLTSVYEQYF. The full variable domain, rest sourced from reference TRBV5-6 and TRBJ2-7, is DAGVTQSPTHLIKTRGQQVTLRCSPKSGHDTVSWYQQALGQGPQFIFQYYEEEERQRGNFPDRFSGHQFPNYSSELNVNALLLGDSALYLCASSLTSVYEQYFGPGTRLTVT.

This chain links TRBV5-1 with TRBJ2-3; 8 bases are shared with TRBD2. Germline CDR1 and CDR2: SGHRS and YFSETQ. This CDR3 comprises 16 residues. Trimming at V came to 4 bases and at J to 4 bases, leaving 11 bases not matched to a gene. Here the CDR3 DNA reads TGCGCCAGCAGCCGTAAACTAGCGGAGGGGGCAGATACGCAGTATTTT. It specifies CASSRKLAEGADTQYF.

In the case of this clone: Other DNA sequences of this sample code for an identical CDR3. The chain employs TRBV7-2 and TRBJ1-5; no reliable D call. CDR3 size: 13 residues. The V and J ends lost 4 bases and 4 bases respectively, with 8 bases between them. Germline values: CDR1 SGHTA, CDR2 FQGNSA. The CDR3 is CASSWGGNQPQHF. The DNA of the CDR3 is TGTGCCAGCAGCTGGGGAGGGAATCAGCCCCAGCATTTT.

This clone is a singleton in its sample. V usage is TRBV7-2 and J usage is TRBJ1-4; tentative D call: TRBD1 (6 bases). Trimming cost V 4 bases and J 4 bases, with 10 bases left between them. This CDR3 has 14 amino acids. Germline V lookup: CDR1 SGHTA, CDR2 FQGNSA. CDR3 nucleotide sequence: TGTGCCAGCAGCTCGGACAGATTTAATGAAAAACTGTTTTTT. This translates into CASSSDRFNEKLFF.

The chain uses TRBV7-2 and TRBJ1-2; 8 bases are shared with TRBD1. V dropped 3 bases and J dropped 13; count of bases not matched to a gene: 10. The CDR3 spans 13 residues. CDR1 SGHTA and CDR2 FQGNSA come from the germline V gene. The DNA of the CDR3 is TGTGCCAGCAGCTTCTCCGTGGGACAGGTGGCCACCTTC. Translation: CASSFSVGQVATF.

The chain uses TRBV27 and TRBJ2-3; the D gene could be TRBD1 or TRBD2 (5 bases each). The germline CDR1 and CDR2 sequences are MNHEY and SMNVEV (reference sequence). Between the trimmed V and J ends, which lost 8 bases and 0 bases, there was a span of 21 bases. CDR3 length equals 17 residues. Written as DNA, the CDR3 is TGTGCCAGCCCTTATCTGGAGAGGGGAGAGAGCACAGATACGCAGTATTTT. It encodes CASPYLERGESTDTQYF.